The entry below gives a single T cell receptor (beta chain) sequence along with its context. Its antigen remains unidentified. This CDR3 comprises 15 residues. Every TCR library consumed about 3,800 ng of total RNA. TCRdb re-analyzed the 5' RACE reads; it lists each CDR3 protein once, without DNA. This sample's table reports more than 120,000 distinct CDR3 sequences. The data stem from a study of monozygotic twins with inflammatory bowel disease. Without any T cell sorting, total RNA was isolated from whole blood. Study conclusions and caveats: It was observed that concordant and discordant twins did not differ in repertoire similarity, possibly given limited power.

What was sequenced was blood. The chain recombines TRBV12-3 or TRBV12-4 with TRBJ2-7; there is no DNA to check the TCRdb D call of TRBD1. The TCR originated in a human donor with ulcerative colitis or Crohn's disease, or a healthy co-twin of an affected twin (not recorded which). The CDR3 here is CASRPGGGSSYEQYF.